Listed below are T cell receptor beta chains from one sample, sequenced in a study of regulatory T cells in long-lasting Graves disease. MiXCR, run by TCRdb on the multiplex PCR reads, gives a single entry per CDR3 protein. The repertoire includes 350,000 to 500,000 distinct CDR3 sequences, approximately 22% of them detected once, and approximately 15% sits in the top ten. The specimen was peripheral blood mononuclear cells (PBMCs), collected when the disease was refractory, from a patient treated with antithyroid drugs. The receptors here all came from a female donor with Graves disease. Each CDR3 is given with its conserved first and last residue. Each record gives: D gene, V gene, clone size, J gene, CDR3 DNA, CDR3 protein. D genes are given only for firm matches. For some rows the clone size is stated as once, few or many, or as a class when expanded; others skip it.

NA	TRBV20-1	few	TRBJ1-4	TGCAGTGCTAATGAGGGAAGAGTTCCCGAAAAACTGTTTTTT	CSANEGRVPEKLFF
NA	TRBV7-9	NA	TRBJ2-3	TGTGCCAGCAGCTTAGTTGGGAGAAGCACAGATACGCAGTATTTT	CASSLVGRSTDTQYF
TRBD2	TRBV6-1	NA	TRBJ2-1	TGTGCCAGCACTACCTTCACTAGCGGGGGCAATGAGCAGTTCTTC	CASTTFTSGGNEQFF
NA	TRBV9	NA	TRBJ1-1	TGTGCCAGCAGCGTGGGTGGGTTGGCTGCTGAAGCTTTCTTT	CASSVGGLAAEAFF
TRBD2	TRBV28	many	TRBJ2-7	TGTGCCAGCAGTTGGACTAGCGGAGACTACGAGCAGTACTTC	CASSWTSGDYEQYF
TRBD1	TRBV6-1	many	TRBJ1-4	TGTGCCAGCGGGAACAGGGGGCTAAACGAAAAACTGTTTTTT	CASGNRGLNEKLFF
TRBD2	TRBV20-1	NA	TRBJ2-1	TGCAGCATTACTAGCGGGAGTATCGGTGAGCAGTTCTTC	CSITSGSIGEQFF
NA	TRBV28	many	TRBJ2-5	TGTGCCAGCACGGGACCCCTACAGGGGACCCAGTACTTC	CASTGPLQGTQYF
TRBD2	TRBV14	many	TRBJ2-5	TGTGCCAGCAGCCGAGGACTAGTACAAGAGACCCAGTACTTC	CASSRGLVQETQYF
NA	TRBV6-5	many	TRBJ1-2	TGTGCCAGCAGTTACTCGGGGGATTCTGGCTACACCTTC	CASSYSGDSGYTF